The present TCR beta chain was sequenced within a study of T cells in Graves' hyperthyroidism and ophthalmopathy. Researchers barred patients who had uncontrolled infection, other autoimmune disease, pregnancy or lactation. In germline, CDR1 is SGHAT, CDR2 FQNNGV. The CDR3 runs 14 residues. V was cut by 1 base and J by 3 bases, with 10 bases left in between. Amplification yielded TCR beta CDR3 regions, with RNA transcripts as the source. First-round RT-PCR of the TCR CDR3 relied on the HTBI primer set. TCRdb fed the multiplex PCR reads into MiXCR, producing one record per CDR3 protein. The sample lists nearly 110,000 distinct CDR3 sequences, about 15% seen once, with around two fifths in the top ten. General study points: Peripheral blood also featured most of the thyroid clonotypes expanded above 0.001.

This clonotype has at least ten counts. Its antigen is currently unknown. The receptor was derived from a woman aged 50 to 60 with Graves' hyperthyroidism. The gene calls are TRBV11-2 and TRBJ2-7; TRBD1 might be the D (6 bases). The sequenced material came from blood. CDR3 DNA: TGTGCCAGCAGCTTAGTGAGGGGGAACTACGAGCAGTACGTC. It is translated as CASSLVRGNYEQYV.